Presented here are 27 T cell receptor beta chains from one specimen sequenced in a study of cytomegalovirus exposure and HLA in healthy donors. The PCR made use of 60 Vbeta and 13 Jbeta primers. The protocol was immunoSEQ multiplex PCR, while the TCRdb copy is restricted to in-frame clones and leaves out a portion. This sample has 150,000 or so clones, with roughly 80% found just once. The sequenced sample was PBMCs. These receptor sequences come from a woman between 40 and 50 years old in good health and CMV-seronegative.

This clone was seen more than once but under ten times. The chain is built from TRBV14 and TRBJ2-3; no reliable D call. The CDR3 loop spans 15 amino acids. The V end was cut by 0 bases, the J end by 1 base, with 8 bases between. CDR1 is SGHDN, CDR2 FVKESK, per germline. CDR3 amino acids: CASSQDPSRTDTQYF. CDR3 DNA: TGTGCCAGCAGCCAAGATCCGAGCCGCACAGATACGCAGTATTTT.

This clone was observed once. The V gene is TRBV20-1, the J gene TRBJ2-5; the D gene is possibly TRBD1 (6 bases). V lost 3 bases and J lost 7, with 9 bases in between. CDR3 length: 11 residues. Germline V gives CDR1 DFQATT, CDR2 SNEGSKA (reference sequence). CDR3 protein: CSARTGGTQYF. In DNA, the CDR3 is TGCAGTGCTAGGACAGGAGGGACCCAGTACTTC.

The chain's CDR3 is CASSAGGASYNEQFF. CDR3 DNA: TGTGCCAGCAGTGCAGGGGGCGCGTCCTACAATGAGCAGTTCTTC. The chain is built from TRBV25-1 and TRBJ2-1; TRBD1 agrees at 8 bases. The CDR3 has 15 residues. V dropped 4 bases and J dropped 1; count of bases not matched to a gene: 3. The V gene's germline CDR1 is MGHDK and CDR2 SYGVNS.

This clone was seen a handful of times. The chain joins TRBV25-1 to TRBJ2-1; D not certain. The V gene lost 7 bases and the J gene lost 8 bases, with 15 bases spanning the gap. This CDR3 has 13 residues. The germline CDR1 and CDR2 sequences are MGHDK and SYGVNS. The CDR3 DNA reads as TGTGCCAGCACACCAGCCGGCCTAGATGAGCAGTTCTTC. Translation: CASTPAGLDEQFF.

The rearrangement joins TRBV4-3 to TRBJ2-7; TRBD2 might be the D (6 bases). Germline V CDR1 and CDR2: LGHNA, YSLEER. The CDR3 is 15 amino acids. V was shortened by 8 bases and J by 3 bases, with 20 bases between the two germline ends. The CDR3 sequence: CASAWLVGGNYEQYF. The CDR3 nucleotides read TGCGCCAGCGCCTGGCTCGTCGGGGGAAACTACGAGCAGTACTTC.

J is TRBJ2-2 and V is TRBV7-9; possible D gene TRBD2, 5 bases. Trimming shortened V by 3 bases and J by 0 bases, and 8 bases separated the two germline ends. Germline V CDR1 and CDR2: SEHNR, FQNEAQ (reference sequence). CDR3 length equals 15 residues. The CDR3 spells CASSFSVSNTGELFF. CDR3 bases: TGTGCCAGCAGCTTTAGCGTTTCGAACACCGGGGAGCTGTTTTTT.

This rearrangement joins TRBV7-8 to TRBJ2-1; D is perhaps TRBD2 (5 bases). This CDR3 has 12 residues. In germline, CDR1 is SGHVS, CDR2 FQNEAQ. V was cut by 4 bases and J by 8 bases, with 9 bases left in between. The CDR3 is CASSYGIHEQFF. The CDR3 DNA is TGTGCCAGCAGCTACGGGATCCATGAGCAGTTCTTC.

This clone was found a few times. The gene calls are TRBV9 and TRBJ2-4, with TRBD1 matching 7 bases. After removal of 2 bases from V and 8 bases from J, the junction contained 4 bases not matched to a gene. Germline V gives CDR1 SGDLS, CDR2 YYNGEE. The CDR3 length is 13 residues. This chain's CDR3 is CASSVAGTDIQYF. CDR3 nucleotide sequence: TGTGCCAGCAGCGTGGCCGGGACAGACATTCAGTACTTC. Supplemented by reference TRBV9 and TRBJ2-4, the full variable domain reads DSGVTQTPKHLITATGQRVTLRCSPRSGDLSVYWYQQSLDQGLQFLIQYYNGEERAKGNILERFSAQQFPDLHSELNLSSLELGDSALYFCASSVAGTDIQYFGAGTRLSVL.

The chain carries TRBV5-1 and TRBJ2-3; weak D call: TRBD1 (5 bases). Trimming stripped 4 bases from V and 0 bases from J, with 9 bases between. Germline lookup yields CDR1 SGHRS and CDR2 YFSETQ. This CDR3 is 14 amino acids long. CDR3 loop: CASSLGASTDTQYF. For the CDR3, the DNA is TGCGCCAGCAGCCTTGGGGCCAGCACAGATACGCAGTATTTT.

The chain links TRBV5-5 to TRBJ2-7; 8 bases fit TRBD2. CDR3 length equals 15 residues. The ends lost 0 bases at V and 4 bases at J; junction bases unmatched: 6. Germline CDR1 and CDR2: SGHKS and YYEKEE (reference sequence). CDR3 amino acids: CASSLVVAGSYEQYF. DNA of the CDR3: TGTGCCAGCAGCTTGGTCGTAGCGGGGTCGTACGAGCAGTACTTC.

V is TRBV6-4 and J is TRBJ2-1; 7 nucleotides agree with TRBD1. The germline gives CDR1 MRHNA, CDR2 SNTAGT. Trimming removed 4 bases from V and 4 bases from J; junction bases left unmatched: 10. CDR3 length: 16 residues. For the CDR3, the DNA is TGTGCCAGCAGTGTGACAGGGAGCCTGTCGTACAATGAGCAGTTCTTC. Residues: CASSVTGSLSYNEQFF.

The chain uses TRBV7-2 and TRBJ2-5; a weak D match, TRBD2 (6 bases). CDR3 length: 13 amino acids. V was trimmed by 7 bases and J by 2 bases, leaving 11 bases between them. Germline V gene lookup returns CDR1 SGHTA and CDR2 FQGNSA. CDR3 DNA sequence: TGTGCCAGCAAAGAGCGGGTTCAAGAGACCCAGTACTTC. It is translated as CASKERVQETQYF.

J is TRBJ2-1 and V is TRBV19; D gene unclear. From germline, CDR1 is LNHDA and CDR2 SQIVND (reference sequence). There are 15 residues in the CDR3. The germline V and J ends were trimmed by 5 bases and 0 bases, with 11 bases remaining between them. CDR3 protein: CASSVGMSSYNEQFF. The CDR3 nucleotides read TGTGCCAGTAGTGTAGGAATGAGCTCCTACAATGAGCAGTTCTTC. The variable domain in full, completed from reference TRBV19 and TRBJ2-1, reads DGGITQSPKYLFRKEGQNVTLSCEQNLNHDAMYWYRQDPGQGLRLIYYSQIVNDFQKGDIAEGYSVSREKKESFPLTVTSAQKNPTAFYLCASSVGMSSYNEQFFGPGTRLTVL.

The chain combines TRBV20-1 with TRBJ1-6; 7 bases are shared with TRBD1. V was clipped by 6 bases and J by 15 bases; unmatched bases: 8. The CDR3 is 11 residues long. Per germline, CDR1 DFQATT and CDR2 SNEGSKA (reference sequence). CDR3 protein: CSAKTGQSLHF. In DNA, the CDR3 is TGCAGTGCCAAGACGGGACAGAGCCTCCACTTT.

The chain is built from TRBV9 and TRBJ2-1; 15 bases are a match to TRBD2. Trimming removed 4 bases from V and 1 base from J; junction bases left unmatched: 9. There are 19 residues in the CDR3. Germline V gives CDR1 SGDLS, CDR2 YYNGEE. The CDR3 coding sequence is TGTGCCAGCAGCCCTCGGACTAGCGGGGGGGCCGGTTCCTACAATGAGCAGTTCTTC. Protein: CASSPRTSGGAGSYNEQFF.

The chain combines TRBV4-2 with TRBJ1-2, with 9 bases fitting TRBD1. Germline CDR1 is LGHNA and CDR2 is YNFKEQ. Unmatched junction bases numbered 8, after V lost 5 bases and J lost 4 bases. This CDR3 has 15 residues. In DNA form, the CDR3 reads TGTGCCAGCAGCGTCTCCGGGACAGGGAGCTATGGCTACACCTTC. This encodes CASSVSGTGSYGYTF.

The rearrangement joins TRBV9 to TRBJ2-1; 13 positions agree with TRBD2. The V gene's germline CDR1 is SGDLS and CDR2 YYNGEE. The CDR3 loop spans 15 amino acids. J was trimmed by 8 bases and V by 3 bases; bases with no gene match: 5. DNA for the CDR3: TGTGCCAGCAGCGCCGGGACTAGCGGGACCGATGAGCAGTTCTTC. This gives the protein CASSAGTSGTDEQFF. Complete variable domain (other parts from reference TRBV9 and TRBJ2-1): DSGVTQTPKHLITATGQRVTLRCSPRSGDLSVYWYQQSLDQGLQFLIQYYNGEERAKGNILERFSAQQFPDLHSELNLSSLELGDSALYFCASSAGTSGTDEQFFGPGTRLTVL.

The J gene is TRBJ2-3, the V gene TRBV28, with D tentatively TRBD2 (5 bases). Per germline, CDR1 MDHEN and CDR2 SYDVKM. The CDR3 consists of 16 residues. The germline V and J ends were trimmed by 4 bases and 0 bases, with 14 bases remaining between them. CDR3 DNA: TGTGCCAGCAGTTCGCGGCTAGCAATTAGCACAGATACGCAGTATTTT. This encodes CASSSRLAISTDTQYF.

V gene TRBV28 combines with J gene TRBJ1-5; 7 bases are a match to TRBD1. Germline CDR1 and CDR2: MDHEN and SYDVKM. V dropped 0 bases and J dropped 5; count of bases not matched to a gene: 13. The CDR3 totals 18 residues. The chain's CDR3 is CASSLWEGTVGKYQPQHF. In nucleotides, the CDR3 is TGTGCCAGCAGTTTATGGGAAGGGACAGTGGGAAAATATCAGCCCCAGCATTTT. The full variable domain, rest sourced from reference TRBV28 and TRBJ1-5, is DVKVTQSSRYLVKRTGEKVFLECVQDMDHENMFWYRQDPGLGLRLIYFSYDVKMKEKGDIPEGYSVSREKKERFSLILESASTNQTSMYLCASSLWEGTVGKYQPQHFGDGTRLSIL.

The chain is built from TRBV19 and TRBJ2-1; 7 bases are shared with TRBD1. CDR1 and CDR2 from the germline V gene are LNHDA and SQIVND (reference sequence). V lost 4 bases to trimming and J lost 3 bases; unmatched junction nucleotides: 9. This CDR3 is 16 amino acids long. CDR3 DNA: TGTGCCAGTAGTACACTAACAGGGGAAAACTACAATGAGCAGTTCTTC. It specifies CASSTLTGENYNEQFF.

In regard to this clone: Germline is not matched at one junction end, which may reflect a read error. The rearrangement links TRBV5-4 to TRBJ2-6; a possible D gene is TRBD1 (6 bases). Germline V gene lookup returns CDR1 SGHNT and CDR2 YYREEE (reference sequence). The CDR3 covers 14 residues. The CDR3 loop reads CASSLQGSANGLTF. Written as DNA, the CDR3 is TGTGCCAGCAGCTTACAGGGATCGGCCAACGGCCTGACTTTC.

The chain carries TRBV4-1 and TRBJ1-4; D unclear. The CDR3 totals 16 residues. The germline V and J ends were trimmed by 0 bases and 5 bases, with 13 bases remaining between them. The germline gives CDR1 MGHRA, CDR2 YSYEKL. CDR3 DNA: TGCGCCAGCAGCCAAGACCCATTAGGCAGGAATGAAAAACTGTTTTTT. Its translation: CASSQDPLGRNEKLFF.

This chain connects TRBV28 to TRBJ2-1; maybe TRBD1 (5 bases). V was pared by 5 bases and J by 9 bases, with 8 bases between. The V gene's germline CDR1 is MDHEN and CDR2 SYDVKM. The CDR3 runs to 11 residues. DNA of the CDR3: TGTGCCAGCAGTCCAGGGTTTGAGCAGTTCTTC. This codes for CASSPGFEQFF.

The chain uses TRBV4-1 and TRBJ2-7; 10 nucleotides line up with TRBD2. The trim removed 4 bases at V and 3 bases at J, leaving 6 bases unmatched. The CDR3 contains 15 residues. Germline V CDR1 and CDR2: MGHRA, YSYEKL. In nucleotides, the CDR3 is TGCGCCAGCAGCCCCGGGACTAGCGTACGCTACGAGCAGTACTTC. The encoded protein is CASSPGTSVRYEQYF.

V gene TRBV5-1 combines with J gene TRBJ2-7, with D perhaps matching TRBD2 (5 bases). V lost 4 bases and J 3 bases, leaving 14 bases between the germline ends. Germline CDR1 SGHRS, CDR2 YFSETQ. CDR3 length: 14 residues. The CDR3 DNA follows: TGCGCCAGCAGCCTAGCCCGTCGGGACTACGAGCAGTACTTC. Translating it yields CASSLARRDYEQYF.

This chain uses TRBV5-6 with TRBJ2-7; 8 bases line up with TRBD2. This CDR3 has 15 amino acids. With V trimmed by 0 bases and J by 7 bases, 9 bases remained unmatched. CDR1 is SGHDT and CDR2 is YYEEEE in the germline V gene. CDR3 amino acids: CASSLDLGTSNEQYF. Here the CDR3 DNA reads TGTGCCAGCAGCTTGGATCTGGGGACTAGTAATGAGCAGTACTTC.

This clone was found once. V usage is TRBV28 and J usage is TRBJ2-5; 8 positions match TRBD2. Trimming removed 3 bases from V and 4 bases from J; junction bases left unmatched: 4. The germline V gene has CDR1 MDHEN and CDR2 SYDVKM. The CDR3 consists of 14 residues. CDR3 loop: CASSFGLAGETQYF. CDR3 DNA: TGTGCCAGCAGTTTTGGTCTAGCGGGAGAGACCCAGTACTTC. The whole variable domain, remainder taken from reference TRBV28 and TRBJ2-5, is DVKVTQSSRYLVKRTGEKVFLECVQDMDHENMFWYRQDPGLGLRLIYFSYDVKMKEKGDIPEGYSVSREKKERFSLILESASTNQTSMYLCASSFGLAGETQYFGPGTRLLVL.